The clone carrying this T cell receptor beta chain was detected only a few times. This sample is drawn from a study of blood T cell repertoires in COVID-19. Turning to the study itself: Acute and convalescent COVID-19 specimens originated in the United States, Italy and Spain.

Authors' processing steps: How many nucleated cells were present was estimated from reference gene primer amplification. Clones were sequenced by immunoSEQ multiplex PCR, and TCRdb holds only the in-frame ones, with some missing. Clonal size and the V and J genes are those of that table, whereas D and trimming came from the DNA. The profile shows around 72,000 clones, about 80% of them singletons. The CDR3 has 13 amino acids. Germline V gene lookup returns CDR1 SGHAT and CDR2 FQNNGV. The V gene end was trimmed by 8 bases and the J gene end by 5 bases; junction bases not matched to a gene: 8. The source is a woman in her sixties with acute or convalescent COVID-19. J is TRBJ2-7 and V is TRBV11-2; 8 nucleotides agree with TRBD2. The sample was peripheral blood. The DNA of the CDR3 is TGTGCCAGCCTGGCTAGCGGGTCCGACGAGCAGTACTTC. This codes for CASLASGSDEQYF.